This T cell receptor beta chain emerged from a study of blood T cell repertoires in COVID-19. Study-wide context: Italy, Spain and the United States were the sources of the convalescent and acute COVID-19 samples. T cells, B-cell-depleted T cells, or PBMCs supplied cDNA or gDNA.

There are 15 residues in the CDR3. CDR1 is SEHNR and CDR2 is FQNEAQ in the germline V gene (reference sequence). Between the trimmed V and J ends, which lost 1 base and 0 bases, there was a span of 9 bases. With regard to this clone: The sample holds other DNA sequences that translate to the same CDR3.

Methods used by the authors: Estimated nucleated cell counts came from reference gene primer amplification. Data came from immunoSEQ multiplex PCR; TCRdb stores just in-frame clones and leaves some out. V, J and clone size are those of that table, while D and trimming were read from the DNA. The sample includes more than 150,000 clones, approximately 82% of them seen just once. The sequenced sample was peripheral blood. The chain employs TRBV7-9 and TRBJ1-2; the D gene is possibly TRBD1 (5 bases). The sequence came from a woman aged 45-59 years with acute or convalescent COVID-19. The CDR3 DNA follows: TGTGCCAGCAGCTTAGGCCAGGGAACTAACTATGGCTACACCTTC. Amino acids: CASSLGQGTNYGYTF.